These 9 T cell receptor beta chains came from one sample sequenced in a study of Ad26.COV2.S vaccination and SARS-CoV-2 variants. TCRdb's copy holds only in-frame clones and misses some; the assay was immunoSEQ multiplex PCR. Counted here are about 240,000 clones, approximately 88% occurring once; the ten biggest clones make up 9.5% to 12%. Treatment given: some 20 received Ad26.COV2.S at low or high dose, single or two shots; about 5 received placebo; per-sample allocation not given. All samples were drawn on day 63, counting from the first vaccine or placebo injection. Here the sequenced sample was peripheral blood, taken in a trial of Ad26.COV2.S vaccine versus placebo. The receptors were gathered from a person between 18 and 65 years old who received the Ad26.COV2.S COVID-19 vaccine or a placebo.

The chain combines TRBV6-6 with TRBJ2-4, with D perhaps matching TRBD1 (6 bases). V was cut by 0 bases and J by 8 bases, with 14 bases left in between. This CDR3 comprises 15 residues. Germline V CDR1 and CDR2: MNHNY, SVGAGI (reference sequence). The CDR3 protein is CASSYSRQAGDIQYF. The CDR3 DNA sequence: TGTGCCAGCAGTTACTCGCGACAGGCTGGGGACATTCAGTACTTC.

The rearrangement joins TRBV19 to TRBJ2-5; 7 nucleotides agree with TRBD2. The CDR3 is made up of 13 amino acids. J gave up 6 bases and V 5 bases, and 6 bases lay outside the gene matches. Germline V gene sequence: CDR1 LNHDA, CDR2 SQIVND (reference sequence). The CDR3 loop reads CASSQTSLQTQYF. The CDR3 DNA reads TGTGCCAGTAGTCAGACTAGCCTACAGACCCAGTACTTC.

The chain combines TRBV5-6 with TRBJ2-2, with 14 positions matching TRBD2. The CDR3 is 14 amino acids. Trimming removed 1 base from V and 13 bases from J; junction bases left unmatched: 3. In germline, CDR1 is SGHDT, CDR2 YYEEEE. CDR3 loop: CASSLPGLAGGLFF. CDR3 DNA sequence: TGTGCCAGCAGCTTGCCCGGACTAGCGGGAGGGCTGTTTTTT.

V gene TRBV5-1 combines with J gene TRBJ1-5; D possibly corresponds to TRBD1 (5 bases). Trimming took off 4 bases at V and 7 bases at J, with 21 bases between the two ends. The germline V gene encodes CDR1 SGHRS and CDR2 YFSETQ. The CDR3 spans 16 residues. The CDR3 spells CASSPGVRGEKQPQHF. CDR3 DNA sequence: TGCGCCAGCAGCCCCGGAGTGAGGGGCGAAAAGCAGCCCCAGCATTTT.

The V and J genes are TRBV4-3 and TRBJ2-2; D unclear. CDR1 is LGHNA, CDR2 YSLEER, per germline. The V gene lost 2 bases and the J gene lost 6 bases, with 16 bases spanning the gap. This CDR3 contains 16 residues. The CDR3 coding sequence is TGCGCCAGCAGCCAATTAACCCCCTTCACGGCCGGGGAGCTGTTTTTT. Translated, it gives CASSQLTPFTAGELFF.

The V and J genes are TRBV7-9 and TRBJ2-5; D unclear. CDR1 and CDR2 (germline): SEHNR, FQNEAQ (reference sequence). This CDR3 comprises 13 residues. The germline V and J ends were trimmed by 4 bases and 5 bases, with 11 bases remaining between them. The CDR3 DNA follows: TGTGCCAGCAGCTCCGAGGTGGCGGAGACCCAGTACTTC. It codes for CASSSEVAETQYF. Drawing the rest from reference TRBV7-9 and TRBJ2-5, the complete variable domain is DTGVSQNPRHKITKRGQNVTFRCDPISEHNRLYWYRQTLGQGPEFLTYFQNEAQLEKSRLLSDRFSAERPKGSFSTLEIQRTEQGDSAMYLCASSSEVAETQYFGPGTRLLVL.

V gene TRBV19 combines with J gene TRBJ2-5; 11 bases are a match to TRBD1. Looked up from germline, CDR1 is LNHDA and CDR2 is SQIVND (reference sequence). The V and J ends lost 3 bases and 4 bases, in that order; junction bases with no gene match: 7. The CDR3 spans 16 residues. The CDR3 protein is CASSILGQGASETQYF. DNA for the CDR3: TGTGCCAGTAGTATCCTAGGACAGGGGGCCTCAGAGACCCAGTACTTC. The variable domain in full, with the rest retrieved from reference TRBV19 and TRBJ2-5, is DGGITQSPKYLFRKEGQNVTLSCEQNLNHDAMYWYRQDPGQGLRLIYYSQIVNDFQKGDIAEGYSVSREKKESFPLTVTSAQKNPTAFYLCASSILGQGASETQYFGPGTRLLVL.

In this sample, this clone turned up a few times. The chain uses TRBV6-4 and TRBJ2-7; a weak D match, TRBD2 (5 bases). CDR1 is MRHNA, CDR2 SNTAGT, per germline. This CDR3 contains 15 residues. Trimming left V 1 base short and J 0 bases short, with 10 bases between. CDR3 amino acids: CASSDYGLSSYEQYF. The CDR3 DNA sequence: TGTGCCAGCAGTGACTATGGACTGAGCTCCTACGAGCAGTACTTC.

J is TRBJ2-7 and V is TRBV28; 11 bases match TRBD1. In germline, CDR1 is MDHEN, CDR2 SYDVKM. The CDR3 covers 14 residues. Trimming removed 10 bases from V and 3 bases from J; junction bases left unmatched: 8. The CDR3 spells CATNTGTGGYEQYF. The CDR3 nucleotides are TGTGCCACAAACACCGGGACAGGGGGCTACGAGCAGTACTTC.